Listed below are T cell receptor beta chains from one sample, sequenced in a study of identical twins. Each CDR3 protein is one row after TCRdb ran MiXCR on the 5' RACE reads. The data show around 1.7 million distinct CDR3 sequences, about 31% seen once. The sample was cord blood. The receptor set was obtained from a newborn girl in good health. Each CDR3 is given with its conserved first and last residue. The D gene is left open where the match is weak. Some rows mark clone size as missing; the rest say once, few, many or name a class of expanded clone.

V	D	size	J	DNA	CDR3
TRBV19	.	.	TRBJ1-2	TGTGCCAGTAGTCCCCCGTTGGAGTACTATGGCTACACCTTC	CASSPPLEYYGYTF
TRBV7-9	.	once	TRBJ2-2	TGTGCCAGCAGCTCACACACCACCGGGGAGCTGTTTTTT	CASSSHTTGELFF
TRBV29-1	TRBD2	.	TRBJ2-7	TGCAGCGTTGAGGTCACTAGCGGGCAATACGAGCAGTACTTC	CSVEVTSGQYEQYF
TRBV30	.	.	TRBJ1-5	TGTGCCTGGAGTGTTGGCGGGTACAATCAGCCCCAGCATTTT	CAWSVGGYNQPQHF
TRBV11-2	TRBD1	few	TRBJ2-7	TGTGCCAGCATTAGGGGACAGGGAAGCTCCTACGAGCAGTACTTC	CASIRGQGSSYEQYF
TRBV11-2	.	.	TRBJ2-7	TGTGCCAGCAGCTTAGTGGTGGGTTACGAGCAGTACTTC	CASSLVVGYEQYF
TRBV6-2/TRBV6-3	.	few	TRBJ2-7	TGTGCCAGCAGTTACGGAACGGGGGTGTACAATGAGCAGTACTTC	CASSYGTGVYNEQYF
TRBV27	TRBD1	.	TRBJ1-5	TGTGCCAGCAGGTACAGGGGGCACAGTCAGCCCCAGCATTTT	CASRYRGHSQPQHF
TRBV7-8	.	.	TRBJ2-2	TGTGCCAGCAGCTCGGTGGGGCCAAGGGCCGGGGAGCTGTTTTTT	CASSSVGPRAGELFF
TRBV2	.	many	TRBJ2-3	TGTGCCAGCGGGGTTACCACAGATACGCAGTATTTT	CASGVTTDTQYF
TRBV6-6	TRBD1	.	TRBJ1-5	TGTGCCAGCAGTTACTCGACCGGACAGGGTCAGCCCCAGCATTTT	CASSYSTGQGQPQHF
TRBV7-9	.	once	TRBJ1-1	TGTGCCAGCAGCTTAGCGCGCACAACCTCCGAAGCTTTCTTT	CASSLARTTSEAFF
TRBV5-5	.	.	TRBJ2-5	TGTGCCAGCAGCTTGGTGCCGACGGGGTTTTGGGTAGAGACCCAGTACTTC	CASSLVPTGFWVETQYF
TRBV5-1	TRBD2	.	TRBJ2-1	TGCGCCAGCAGCTTGCTGTTAGCGGGAGGTGGCAACTACTACAATGAGCAGTTCTTC	CASSLLLAGGGNYYNEQFF
TRBV12-3/TRBV12-4	.	.	TRBJ1-2	TGTGCCAGCATTCCTACCACGACTAACTATGGCTACACCTTC	CASIPTTTNYGYTF
TRBV2	TRBD2	.	TRBJ2-5	TGTGCCAGCAGTGGCCCCGGGACTAGCGGGAGGTTACAAGAGACCCAGTACTTC	CASSGPGTSGRLQETQYF
TRBV12-3/TRBV12-4	TRBD1	.	TRBJ2-7	TGTGCCAGCAAGAAACAGGGGGCTTCCTACAATGAGCAGTACTTC	CASKKQGASYNEQYF
TRBV20-1	TRBD1	few	TRBJ1-2	TGCAGTTCAAGGGACAGATCTAACTATGGCTACACCTTC	CSSRDRSNYGYTF
TRBV4-2	TRBD2	.	TRBJ2-3	TGTGCCAGCAGCCAAGAAACTAGCGGGGGCACAGATACGCAGTATTTT	CASSQETSGGTDTQYF
TRBV4-1	TRBD2	.	TRBJ2-2	TGCGCCAGCAGCCAAAGGGGTACTAGCGGGAGGAATAGCGGGGAGCTGTTTTTT	CASSQRGTSGRNSGELFF
TRBV7-9	.	few	TRBJ1-2	TGTGCCAGCAGCTTACTACCCAGGGCGCTCTATGGCTACACCTTC	CASSLLPRALYGYTF
TRBV10-2	TRBD1	.	TRBJ2-5	TGCGCCAGCATTGACAGGGGGCGGCAGGAGACCCAGTACTTC	CASIDRGRQETQYF
TRBV20-1	TRBD2	.	TRBJ2-5	TGCAGTGCTAGTTTGTCGGGGGGGCATTCGTTACGGTACTTC	CSASLSGGHSLRYF
TRBV6-2/TRBV6-3	TRBD1	few	TRBJ1-2	TGTGCCAGCAGCAACCCGGGACAGGGTCTCAACTATGGCTACACCTTC	CASSNPGQGLNYGYTF
TRBV4-1	.	.	TRBJ1-6	TGCGCCAGCAGCCAAGATGGGCGTCGGAATTCACCCCTCCACTTT	CASSQDGRRNSPLHF
TRBV9	TRBD1	.	TRBJ2-5	TGTGCCAGCAGCTTGACAGGGGCCCATGGCGATGAGCAGTACTTC	CASSLTGAHGDEQYF